One T cell receptor beta chain is described in this entry. The target antigen is unknown. TCRdb analysed the 5' RACE reads with MiXCR anew, one entry per CDR3 protein. The table lists just under 350,000 distinct CDR3 sequences, 10% to 15% of them singletons. These data originate in a study of T-cell memory formation after mild COVID-19. About the study: Most TCR clusters belonged to a single donor.

The CDR3 has 13 residues. Between the trimmed V and J ends, which lost 0 bases and 1 base, there was a span of 4 bases. The germline CDR1 and CDR2 sequences are SGHNT and YYREEE (reference sequence). Study-wide results and caveats: Nothing confirmed that second-wave clones peaking on day 37 were specific for SARS-CoV-2. The CD4+ clones that contracted clustered mainly within CM and EM, and the CD8+ clones concentrated in EMRA. Some SARS-CoV-2-responding clones were already detected in memory before infection.

The TCR originated in a man aged 18 to 29 who had mild COVID-19 (a few samples of this study predate the infection). Cell type and time point are not known. The chain joins TRBV5-4 to TRBJ1-2; D remains ambiguous. The sample consisted of PBMCs or a T cell subset sorted from them (not recorded which). The CDR3: CASSLEDNYGYTF. CDR3 bases: TGTGCCAGCAGCTTGGAGGATAACTATGGCTACACCTTC.